The T cell receptor (beta chain) described here comes from a study of blood T cells in healthy people across ages. In this sample, this clonotype turned up a few times. A read error may account for a junction end that differs from germline. The CDR3 has 15 residues. Germline CDR1 and CDR2: SGHDT and YYEEEE. Through a sample-barcoded 5' primer and a J-beta primer mix, a second PCR was run for roughly 6 to 11 cycles. From the 5' RACE reads, TCRdb called clonotypes with MiXCR, one entry per CDR3 protein. The sample has about 620,000 distinct CDR3 sequences, 21% seen once. The sample taken for sequencing was blood. The sequence was obtained from a man between 70 and 80 years old in good health. The chain joins TRBV5-6 to TRBJ2-2; 9 bases line up with TRBD1. CDR3 amino acids: CASSGDRGNAGELVF. CDR3 nucleotides: TGTGCCAGCAGCGGTGACAGGGGGAACGCCGGGGAGCTGGTTTTT.